One sample yielded the 24 T cell receptor beta chains listed below, sequenced in a study of cytomegalovirus exposure and HLA in healthy donors. Primers: 60 Vbeta forward and 13 Jbeta reverse. Sequencing used immunoSEQ multiplex PCR; TCRdb keeps in-frame clones, though not all of them. Here the sample spans 95,000 to 150,000 clones, approximately 72% being singletons. Sequenced sample: PBMCs. The receptors stem from a man aged 55-75 years in good health and CMV-seropositive.

This chain links TRBV5-5 with TRBJ2-3, with 12 bases matching TRBD2. Germline CDR1 SGHKS, CDR2 YYEKEE (reference sequence). This CDR3 spans 18 amino acids. V lost 4 bases to trimming and J lost 4 bases; unmatched junction nucleotides: 13. The CDR3 DNA reads as TGTGCCAGCAGCCCGGGGGCCCTAGCGGGAGGGCCCGCAGATACGCAGTATTTT. It yields the protein CASSPGALAGGPADTQYF.

The genes are TRBV4-2 and TRBJ2-6; 8 bases map to TRBD1. The CDR3 has 18 residues. From germline, CDR1 is LGHNA and CDR2 YNFKEQ. V trimming: 1 base; J trimming: 0 bases; junction bases outside the gene matches: 5. The CDR3 sequence is CASSQVGQGSSGANVLTF. The CDR3 coding sequence is TGTGCCAGCAGCCAAGTCGGACAGGGCAGCTCTGGGGCCAACGTCCTGACTTTC.

The chain uses TRBV5-6 and TRBJ2-5; D is perhaps TRBD2 (6 bases). The J call is doubtful: the DNA matches TRBJ2-7 better. CDR1 and CDR2 (germline): SGHDT, YYEEEE. The CDR3 has 13 amino acids. This CDR3 reads CASSGGAPYEQYF. The CDR3 DNA reads as TGTGCCAGCAGCGGCGGGGCCCCCTACGAGCAGTACTTC.

The chain combines TRBV13 with TRBJ2-5; a possible D gene is TRBD1 (5 bases). Near its end, the DNA agrees better with TRBJ2-7, so the J call may be wrong. CDR1 and CDR2 (germline): PRHDT, FYEKMQ (reference sequence). The CDR3 is 18 residues long. CDR3 loop: CASSPHPPGSGGPYEQYF. DNA for the CDR3: TGTGCCAGCAGCCCGCACCCGCCAGGGTCTGGTGGACCATACGAGCAGTACTTC.

V gene TRBV30 combines with J gene TRBJ1-4; D remains unclear. CDR3 size: 13 residues. Germline CDR1 reads GTSNPN; CDR2 reads SVGIG (reference sequence). The CDR3: CAGGNSTNEKLFF. The CDR3 DNA reads as TGTGCTGGCGGCAACTCAACTAATGAAAAACTGTTTTTT.

This chain links TRBV10-2 with TRBJ2-7; 7 nucleotides line up with TRBD2. J lost 1 base, V lost 7 bases, and 10 bases had no gene match. CDR1 is WSHSY and CDR2 is SAAADI in the germline V gene. The CDR3 is 15 amino acids. This CDR3 reads CASIPLAGLSYEQYF. Written as DNA, the CDR3 is TGCGCCAGCATTCCTTTAGCGGGCCTATCCTACGAGCAGTACTTC.

This chain uses TRBV7-2 with TRBJ2-2; 9 bases are shared with TRBD2. V shed 5 bases, J shed 5 bases, and the junction held 12 bases outside the gene matches. The germline CDR1 and CDR2 sequences are SGHTA and FQGNSA. This CDR3 is built from 17 residues. CDR3 nucleotides: TGTGCCAGCAGCGCCCCCCTACTAGCGGGCCCAACCGGGGAGCTGTTTTTT. Amino acids: CASSAPLLAGPTGELFF.

This clone was detected only a few times. This rearrangement joins TRBV16 to TRBJ1-2, with D perhaps matching TRBD1 (5 bases). Germline values: CDR1 KGHSY, CDR2 FQNENV. The length of the CDR3 is 14 residues. Deletions cut 2 bases from V and 8 bases from J, with 15 bases between. The CDR3 sequence: CASSQLTGVGGYTF. The CDR3 DNA is TGTGCCAGCAGCCAACTCACAGGAGTCGGAGGCTACACCTTC.

The chain combines TRBV5-6 with TRBJ1-2; no firm D call. The CDR3 consists of 18 residues. Germline CDR1 reads SGHDT; CDR2 reads YYEEEE. V gave up 4 bases and J gave up 7 bases, with 29 bases separating them. CDR3 amino acids: CASSLLHKSPGVIAGYTF. CDR3 sequence (DNA): TGTGCCAGCAGCCTTCTGCACAAATCACCAGGCGTTATTGCTGGCTACACCTTC. The entire variable domain, with the rest obtained from reference TRBV5-6 and TRBJ1-2, is as follows: DAGVTQSPTHLIKTRGQQVTLRCSPKSGHDTVSWYQQALGQGPQFIFQYYEEEERQRGNFPDRFSGHQFPNYSSELNVNALLLGDSALYLCASSLLHKSPGVIAGYTFGSGTRLTVV.

The rearrangement links TRBV27 to TRBJ1-1; D might be TRBD1 (5 bases). CDR3 length: 13 amino acids. Germline V gives CDR1 MNHEY, CDR2 SMNVEV (reference sequence). V was shortened by 2 bases and J by 3 bases, with 7 bases between the two germline ends. The CDR3 protein is CASSLRGDTEAFF. The CDR3 nucleotides read TGTGCCAGCAGTTTACGGGGGGACACTGAAGCTTTCTTT.

This clone appeared a single time. This chain connects TRBV5-5 to TRBJ2-7, with 9 nucleotides matching TRBD1. The junction had 3 bases not matched to a gene; V was cut back by 0 bases and J by 5 bases. This CDR3 comprises 14 residues. CDR1 and CDR2 from the germline V gene are SGHKS and YYEKEE (reference sequence). CDR3: CASSLGQGGNEQYF. The DNA for the CDR3 is TGTGCCAGCAGCTTGGGACAGGGGGGCAACGAGCAGTACTTC.

This clone appeared a few times. The CDR3 sequence: CASSISSVNTEAFF. CDR3 DNA sequence: TGTGCCAGTAGTATATCGTCGGTAAACACTGAAGCTTTCTTT. This sequence joins TRBV19 and TRBJ1-1; D is unclear. The CDR3 covers 14 residues. Germline loops: CDR1 LNHDA, CDR2 SQIVND (reference sequence). With 2 bases removed from V and 2 bases from J, the gap between germline ends came to 9 bases. Complete variable domain (other parts from reference TRBV19 and TRBJ1-1): DGGITQSPKYLFRKEGQNVTLSCEQNLNHDAMYWYRQDPGQGLRLIYYSQIVNDFQKGDIAEGYSVSREKKESFPLTVTSAQKNPTAFYLCASSISSVNTEAFFGQGTRLTVV.

The V call is TRBV29-1, the J call TRBJ1-1; D perhaps matches TRBD1 (6 bases). The ends were cut back, 5 bases at V and 1 base at J, with 11 bases in the middle. CDR1 is SQVTM, CDR2 ANQGSEA, per germline. The CDR3 has 13 residues. Written as DNA, the CDR3 is TGCAGCGTTTACACAGGGCGGAACACTGAAGCTTTCTTT. Its translation is CSVYTGRNTEAFF.

As to this clone: An end of the junction differs from the germline gene, which may be a read error. The identical CDR3 is also encoded by other nucleotide sequences in the sample. This rearrangement joins TRBV2 to TRBJ1-2; 11 nucleotides align to TRBD1. Germline-derived CDR1 and CDR2 are SNHLY and FYNNEI. CDR3 length equals 15 residues. In DNA, the CDR3 is TGTGCCAGCAGTGCCGGACAGGGGGCGTATTATGGCTACACCTTT. Protein product: CASSAGQGAYYGYTF. Full variable domain (missing parts from reference TRBV2 and TRBJ1-2): EPEVTQTPSHQVTQMGQEVILRCVPISNHLYFYWYRQILGQKVEFLVSFYNNEISEKSEIFDDQFSVERPDGSNFTLKIRSTKLEDSAMYFCASSAGQGAYYGYTFGSGTRLTVV.

This clone was seen a few times. The rearrangement joins TRBV6-1 to TRBJ2-1; tentative D call: TRBD1 (6 bases). Germline values: CDR1 MNHNS, CDR2 SASEGT. V was cut by 6 bases and J by 6 bases, with 12 bases left in between. This CDR3 is 13 amino acids long. CDR3 in amino acids: CASRGGSGNEQFF. CDR3 sequence (DNA): TGTGCCAGCAGAGGGGGATCGGGCAATGAGCAGTTCTTC.

The chain combines TRBV7-9 with TRBJ2-5, with unresolved D. The J call could be wrong; TRBJ2-7 is a better fit for the DNA end. The CDR3 loop spans 14 amino acids. Germline V CDR1 and CDR2: SEHNR, FQNEAQ (reference sequence). The CDR3 DNA follows: TGTGCCAGCAGCTTAGAGCGTCAGTCCTACGAGCAGTACTTC. Translation: CASSLERQSYEQYF.

This chain joins TRBV5-1 and TRBJ2-1; D is uncertain. There are 13 residues in the CDR3. Germline CDR1 is SGHRS and CDR2 is YFSETQ. V lost 0 bases to trimming and J lost 6 bases, with 7 bases between them. The CDR3 loop is CASSLVSFNEQFF. In DNA, the CDR3 is TGCGCCAGCAGCTTGGTTAGTTTCAATGAGCAGTTCTTC.

The chain links TRBV7-9 to TRBJ1-4; TRBD1 aligns across 9 bases. The junction had 4 bases not matched to a gene; V was cut back by 4 bases and J by 7 bases. This CDR3 is 14 amino acids long. Germline CDR1 reads SEHNR; CDR2 reads FQNEAQ (reference sequence). In DNA form, the CDR3 reads TGTGCCAGCAGCTCGGGACAGGGATTTGAAAAACTGTTTTTT. Translated, it gives CASSSGQGFEKLFF.

The genes are TRBV5-4 and TRBJ1-3, with TRBD1 identical over 11 bases. Trimming removed 2 bases from V and 3 bases from J; junction bases left unmatched: 4. Germline V gene sequence: CDR1 SGHNT, CDR2 YYREEE (reference sequence). CDR3 length: 16 amino acids. CDR3 bases: TGTGCCAGCAGCTTAGGACAGGGGGCTGGTGGAAACACCATATATTTT. This codes for CASSLGQGAGGNTIYF.

In its sample, this clone was seen once. The gene calls are TRBV5-1 and TRBJ2-1, with D tentatively TRBD2 (5 bases). This CDR3 is 14 amino acids long. Trimming stripped 4 bases from V and 10 bases from J, with 18 bases between. Germline V lookup: CDR1 SGHRS, CDR2 YFSETQ. CDR3 sequence: CASSRGYPDQEQFF. CDR3 nucleotide sequence: TGCGCCAGCAGCCGAGGGTATCCTGACCAGGAGCAGTTCTTC. Full variable domain (outside the CDR3, taken from reference TRBV5-1 and TRBJ2-1): KAGVTQTPRYLIKTRGQQVTLSCSPISGHRSVSWYQQTPGQGLQFLFEYFSETQRNKGNFPGRFSGRQFSNSRSEMNVSTLELGDSALYLCASSRGYPDQEQFFGPGTRLTVL.

The rearrangement uses TRBV5-5 and TRBJ1-1; 7 bases match TRBD1. The trim removed 4 bases at V and 5 bases at J, leaving 11 bases unmatched. Germline values: CDR1 SGHKS, CDR2 YYEKEE (reference sequence). The CDR3 is made up of 15 amino acids. CDR3 protein: CASSTRQGGYTEAFF. CDR3 bases: TGTGCCAGCAGCACGAGACAGGGAGGTTATACTGAAGCTTTCTTT.

The chain carries TRBV2 and TRBJ1-5; 7 bases agree with TRBD1. Germline V CDR1 and CDR2: SNHLY, FYNNEI. This CDR3 is 15 amino acids long. Losses at the gene ends were 1 base for V and 4 bases for J; bases not matched to a gene: 4. The chain's CDR3 is CASSEGQGVNQPQHF. The CDR3 nucleotides are TGTGCCAGCAGTGAAGGGCAGGGGGTAAATCAGCCCCAGCATTTT.

The chain joins TRBV6-4 to TRBJ1-4; a possible D gene is TRBD1 (6 bases). The CDR3 loop spans 14 amino acids. Germline V CDR1 and CDR2: MRHNA, SNTAGT. The V end was cut by 4 bases, the J end by 2 bases, with 8 bases between. In DNA, the CDR3 is TGTGCCAGCAGTGCCACAGGGACTAATGAAAAACTGTTTTTT. This sequence encodes CASSATGTNEKLFF.

V is TRBV6-5 and J is TRBJ2-7; a possible D gene is TRBD1 (5 bases). The germline V gene has CDR1 MNHEY and CDR2 SVGAGI. The CDR3 loop spans 15 amino acids. V lost 2 bases and J 2 bases, leaving 13 bases between the germline ends. The CDR3, as DNA: TGTGCCAGCAGTTACGACAGAGCCCGAACCTACGAGCAGTACTTC. Translating it yields CASSYDRARTYEQYF.